Sequencing of this T cell receptor (beta chain) was carried out in a study of T cells in Graves' hyperthyroidism and ophthalmopathy. This clonotype turned up a few times. Trimming removed 5 bases at V and 8 bases at J, with 21 bases between. The length of the CDR3 is 16 residues. Germline loops: CDR1 SGHVS, CDR2 FNYEAQ. TCR beta CDR3 region amplification was performed from RNA transcripts. The HTBI set primed first-round TCR CDR3 RT-PCR. TCRdb called the multiplex PCR reads again in MiXCR, with one record for every CDR3 protein. The data show 550,000 to 650,000 distinct CDR3 sequences, 11% to 15% seen once.

The chain is built from TRBV7-6 and TRBJ2-2, with D perhaps matching TRBD2 (6 bases). This receptor was taken from a woman aged 25-40 years with Graves' hyperthyroidism that later progressed to Graves' ophthalmopathy. Source material: blood. The CDR3 loop is CASSPFELEGRGELFF. DNA for the CDR3: TGTGCCAGCAGCCCTTTTGAGTTGGAGGGAAGGGGGGAGCTGTTTTTT.